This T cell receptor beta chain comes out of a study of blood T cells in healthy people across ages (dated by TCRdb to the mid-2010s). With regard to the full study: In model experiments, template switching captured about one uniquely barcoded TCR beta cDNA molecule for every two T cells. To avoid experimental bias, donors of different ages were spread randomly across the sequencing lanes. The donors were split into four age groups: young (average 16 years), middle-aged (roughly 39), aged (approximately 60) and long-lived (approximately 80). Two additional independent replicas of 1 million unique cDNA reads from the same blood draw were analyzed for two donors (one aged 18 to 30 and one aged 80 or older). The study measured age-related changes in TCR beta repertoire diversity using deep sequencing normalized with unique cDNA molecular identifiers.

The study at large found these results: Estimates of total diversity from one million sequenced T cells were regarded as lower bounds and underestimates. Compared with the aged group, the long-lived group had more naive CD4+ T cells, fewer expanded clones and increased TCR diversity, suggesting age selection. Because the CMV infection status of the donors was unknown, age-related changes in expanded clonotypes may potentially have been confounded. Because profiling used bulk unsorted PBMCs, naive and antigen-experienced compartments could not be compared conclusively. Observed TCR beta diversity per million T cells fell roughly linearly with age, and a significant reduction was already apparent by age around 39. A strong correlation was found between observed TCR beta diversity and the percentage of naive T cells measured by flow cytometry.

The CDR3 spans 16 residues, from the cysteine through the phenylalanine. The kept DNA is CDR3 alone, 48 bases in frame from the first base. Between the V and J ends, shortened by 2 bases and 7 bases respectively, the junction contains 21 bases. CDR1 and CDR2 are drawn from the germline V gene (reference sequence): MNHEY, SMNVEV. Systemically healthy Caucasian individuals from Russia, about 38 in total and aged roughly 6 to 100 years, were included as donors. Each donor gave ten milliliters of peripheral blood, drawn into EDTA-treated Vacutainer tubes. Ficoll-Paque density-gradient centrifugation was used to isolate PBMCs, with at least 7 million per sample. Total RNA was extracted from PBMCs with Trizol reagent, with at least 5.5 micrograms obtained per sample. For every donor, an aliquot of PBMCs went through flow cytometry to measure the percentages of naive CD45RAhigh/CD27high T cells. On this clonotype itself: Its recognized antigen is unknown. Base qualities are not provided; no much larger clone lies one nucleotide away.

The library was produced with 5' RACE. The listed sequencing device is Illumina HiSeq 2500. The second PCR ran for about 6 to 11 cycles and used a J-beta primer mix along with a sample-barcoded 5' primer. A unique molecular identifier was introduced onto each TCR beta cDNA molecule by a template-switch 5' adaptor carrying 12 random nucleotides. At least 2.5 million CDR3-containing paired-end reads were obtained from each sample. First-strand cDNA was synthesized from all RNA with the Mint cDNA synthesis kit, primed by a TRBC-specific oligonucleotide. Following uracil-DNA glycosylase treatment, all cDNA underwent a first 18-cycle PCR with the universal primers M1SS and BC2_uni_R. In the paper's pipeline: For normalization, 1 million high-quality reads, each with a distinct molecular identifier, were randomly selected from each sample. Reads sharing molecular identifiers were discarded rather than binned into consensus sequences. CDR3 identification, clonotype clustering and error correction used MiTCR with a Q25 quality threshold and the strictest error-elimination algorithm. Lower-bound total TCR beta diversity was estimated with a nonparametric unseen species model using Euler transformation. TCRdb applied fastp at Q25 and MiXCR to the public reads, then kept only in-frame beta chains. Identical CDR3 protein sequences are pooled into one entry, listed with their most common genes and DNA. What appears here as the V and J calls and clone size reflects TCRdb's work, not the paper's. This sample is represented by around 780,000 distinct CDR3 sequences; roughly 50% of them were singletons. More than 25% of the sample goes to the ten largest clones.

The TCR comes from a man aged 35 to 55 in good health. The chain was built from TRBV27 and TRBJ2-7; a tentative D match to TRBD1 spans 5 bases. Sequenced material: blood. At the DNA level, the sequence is TGTGCCAGCAGTTTAAGACAGACCTCCTCCTACAATGAGCAGTACTTC. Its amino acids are CASSLRQTSSYNEQYF.